One and the same sample provided the 9 T cell receptor beta chains below, sequenced in a study of tumor and adjacent non-tumor tissue in lung cancer. TCRbeta libraries were built with three rounds of nested PCR, modified from ARM-PCR. MiXCR was run by TCRdb on the multiplex PCR reads, yielding one entry per CDR3 protein. The data contain 90,000 to 130,000 distinct CDR3 sequences, over 75% of them singletons. This sample's RNA came from whole unsorted tissue. The sequenced sample consisted of lung tumor tissue. Receptor source: a man aged 65 to 79 with non-small cell lung cancer.

The rearrangement joins TRBV13 to TRBJ2-7; D is uncertain. CDR1 and CDR2 from the germline V gene are PRHDT and FYEKMQ (reference sequence). The CDR3 consists of 14 residues. Between the trimmed V and J ends, which lost 4 bases and 8 bases, there was a span of 18 bases. CDR3 DNA: TGTGCCAGCAGCTCCATAACGCAAGGTGTACAGCAGTACTTC. It codes for CASSSITQGVQQYF. Full variable domain (remainder filled in from reference TRBV13 and TRBJ2-7): AAGVIQSPRHLIKEKRETATLKCYPIPRHDTVYWYQQGPGQDPQFLISFYEKMQSDKGSIPDRFSAQQFSDYHSELNMSSLELGDSALYFCASSSITQGVQQYFGPGTRLTVT.

The chain uses TRBV11-2 and TRBJ2-1; D possibly corresponds to TRBD2 (5 bases). This CDR3 has 15 amino acids. V gave up 7 bases and J gave up 4 bases, with 17 bases separating them. The germline V gene has CDR1 SGHAT and CDR2 FQNNGV. The CDR3 coding sequence is TGTGCCAGCACCCTTAGCGAGACCTTATACAATGAGCAGTTCTTC. Its protein product is CASTLSETLYNEQFF.

J is TRBJ1-6 and V is TRBV18; possibly TRBD1 for D (5 bases). Trimming cost V 2 bases and J 6 bases, with 5 bases left between them. The CDR3 spans 13 residues. Germline lookup yields CDR1 KGHSH and CDR2 LQKENI. In DNA form, the CDR3 reads TGTGCCAGCTCACCAGGGGGTAATTCACCCCTCCACTTT. It translates to CASSPGGNSPLHF.

This clonotype was seen a single time. The rearrangement joins TRBV20-1 to TRBJ2-7, with 8 bases aligning to TRBD1. The CDR3 loop spans 13 amino acids. Germline V gene data show CDR1 as DFQATT and CDR2 as SNEGSKA (reference sequence). The CDR3: CGVRTGHSYEQYF. Written as DNA, the CDR3 is TGCGGTGTTAGGACAGGGCACTCCTACGAGCAGTACTTC.

As concerns this clonotype: The junction does not match germline at one end; this may be a read error. The chain employs TRBV5-6 and TRBJ2-7; TRBD2 aligns across 8 bases. CDR1 is SGHDT, CDR2 YYEEEE, per germline. The CDR3 sequence is 15 residues long. This chain's CDR3 is CTSSIPFAGGYEQYF. CDR3 nucleotide sequence: TGTACCAGCAGCATTCCCTTCGCGGGGGGATACGAGCAGTACTTC.

Points on this clonotype: At one end the junction does not follow the germline gene, possibly because of a read error. The chain has TRBV20-1 and TRBJ1-5, with no clear D. Germline CDR1 DFQATT, CDR2 SNEGSKA (reference sequence). The CDR3 is made up of 16 amino acids. The DNA of the CDR3 is TGCAGTGCCAGAGACAAGCCGGACTTTCTCAATCAACTCCAGCATTTT. It encodes CSARDKPDFLNQLQHF.

Notes on this clonotype: This may come from a read error, since a much larger clone is one base off. The chain is built from TRBV30 and TRBJ2-1; 7 positions match TRBD2. CDR1 and CDR2 from the germline V gene are GTSNPN and SVGIG (reference sequence). The trim removed 2 bases at V and 8 bases at J, leaving 15 bases unmatched. The CDR3 is 16 residues long. The CDR3 loop is CAWSMGFVGGKDEQFF. CDR3 DNA sequence: TGTGCCTGGAGTATGGGGTTTGTGGGAGGGAAAGATGAGCAGTTCTTC.

About this clonotype itself: One end of the junction is discordant with germline, which a read error may explain. The V gene is TRBV6-5, the J gene TRBJ1-2; D is unresolved. Germline V lookup: CDR1 MNHEY, CDR2 SVGAGI. CDR3 length: 15 residues. CDR3 residues: CASNYSKHVHYGYTF. CDR3 in DNA: TGTGCCAGCAATTACTCCAAACACGTTCACTATGGCTACACCTTC.

Concerning this clonotype: An end of the junction does not agree with germline; a read error may underlie this. This chain uses TRBV12-3 or TRBV12-4 with TRBJ1-2; D unclear. This CDR3 contains 11 residues. The chain's CDR3 is CVSILGDGYTF. CDR3 in DNA: TGTGTCAGCATCCTGGGAGATGGTTACACCTTC.